The next 30 T cell receptor beta chains were all read from a single sample in a study of control samples from healthy donors and cancer patients. The table came from immunoSEQ multiplex PCR; TCRdb's copy has only in-frame clones and leaves some out. The sample contains some 210,000 clones, about nine tenths of which appear only once. Sequenced: blood. The receptors derive from a man aged 30 to 39 in good health.

This chain joins TRBV20-1 and TRBJ2-1; D is unclear. The CDR3 runs 10 residues. From germline, CDR1 is DFQATT and CDR2 SNEGSKA (reference sequence). V dropped 6 bases and J dropped 5 bases, with 5 bases sitting between them. This CDR3 reads CSAADNEQFF. CDR3 sequence (DNA): TGCAGTGCCGCTGACAATGAGCAGTTCTTC.

The V call is TRBV7-9, the J call TRBJ2-7; tentative D call: TRBD1 (5 bases). Germline V gives CDR1 SEHNR, CDR2 FQNEAQ (reference sequence). The CDR3 is made up of 12 amino acids. The germline V and J ends were trimmed by 4 bases and 4 bases, with 8 bases remaining between them. The CDR3 DNA is TGTGCCAGCAGCTCATCAGGGTACGAGCAGTACTTC. This encodes CASSSSGYEQYF.

This clone was seen just once. The chain combines TRBV3-1 (or the pseudogene TRBV3-2) with TRBJ2-7, with no clear D. The V and J ends lost 6 bases and 0 bases respectively, with 9 bases between them. Per germline, CDR1 LGHDT and CDR2 YNNKEL (reference sequence). This CDR3 has 13 amino acids. CDR3 sequence reads: CASRKTSSYEQYF. For the CDR3, the DNA is TGTGCCAGCAGAAAGACCAGCTCCTACGAGCAGTACTTC.

The chain combines TRBV18 with TRBJ1-6, with a possible D match to TRBD1 (6 bases). The V end lost 3 bases, the J end lost 4 bases, and 7 bases lay between the germline ends. There are 14 residues in the CDR3. Germline-derived CDR1 and CDR2 are KGHSH and LQKENI. The CDR3, as DNA: TGTGCCAGCTCACCCAGGGGTTATAATTCACCCCTCCACTTT. Translating it yields CASSPRGYNSPLHF.

The J gene is TRBJ2-1, the V gene TRBV20-1, with D unresolved. This CDR3 is built from 11 residues. CDR1 and CDR2 from the germline V gene are DFQATT and SNEGSKA (reference sequence). V was shortened by 2 bases and J by 9 bases, with 8 bases between the two germline ends. Here the CDR3 reads CSARLVGEQFF. The DNA of the CDR3 is TGCAGTGCTAGACTCGTTGGTGAGCAGTTCTTC.

This chain links TRBV7-2 with TRBJ2-6, with no clear D. This CDR3 comprises 19 residues. Germline lookup yields CDR1 SGHTA and CDR2 FQGNSA. V was trimmed by 2 bases and J by 0 bases, leaving 17 bases between them. DNA of the CDR3: TGTGCCAGCAGCTTATATTCCCCCGATCCCTTCTCTGGGGCCAACGTCCTGACTTTC. It is translated as CASSLYSPDPFSGANVLTF.

The chain employs TRBV7-8 and TRBJ2-1; D is unresolved. V lost 1 base and J 5 bases, leaving 15 bases between the germline ends. Germline V gives CDR1 SGHVS, CDR2 FQNEAQ. The length of the CDR3 is 16 residues. The chain's CDR3 is CASSLVRLGDNNEQFF. DNA for the CDR3: TGTGCCAGCAGCTTAGTGCGGCTAGGAGATAACAATGAGCAGTTCTTC.

This chain connects TRBV30 to TRBJ1-4; a weak D match, TRBD1 (5 bases). The CDR3 contains 16 residues. Germline assignment: CDR1 GTSNPN and CDR2 SVGIG (reference sequence). V shed 0 bases and J shed 0 bases, with 11 bases lying between them. CDR3 sequence: CAWSVPGAATNEKLFF. The CDR3 bases are TGTGCCTGGAGTGTACCTGGGGCCGCAACTAATGAAAAACTGTTTTTT.

The chain recombines TRBV7-9 with TRBJ2-7; possibly TRBD1 for D (6 bases). The CDR3 length is 14 residues. V lost 1 base and J 3 bases, leaving 10 bases between the germline ends. Germline V gives CDR1 SEHNR, CDR2 FQNEAQ (reference sequence). CDR3 amino acids: CASSLEGRGYEQYF. CDR3 bases: TGTGCCAGCAGCTTAGAGGGCAGGGGCTACGAGCAGTACTTC.

The genes are TRBV29-1 and TRBJ2-3; no clear D. Germline-derived CDR1 and CDR2 are SQVTM and ANQGSEA. Trimming left V 5 bases short and J 2 bases short, with 11 bases between. The CDR3 covers 13 residues. As DNA, the CDR3 is TGCAGCGTTAATACAGCCACCACAGATACGCAGTATTTT. It is translated as CSVNTATTDTQYF.

The chain joins TRBV5-1 to TRBJ1-1; D may be TRBD1 (5 bases). V lost 4 bases and J 1 base, leaving 11 bases between the germline ends. The CDR3 spans 14 residues. Germline CDR1 reads SGHRS; CDR2 reads YFSETQ. This chain's CDR3 is CASSNGHPNTEAFF. As DNA, the CDR3 is TGCGCCAGCAGCAACGGACACCCGAACACTGAAGCTTTCTTT.

The chain couples TRBV15 to TRBJ2-7, with 12 nucleotides matching TRBD2. J lost 3 bases, V lost 0 bases, and 15 bases had no gene match. Germline V gene lookup returns CDR1 LNHNV and CDR2 YYDKDF (reference sequence). This CDR3 has 20 amino acids. The CDR3 reads CATSRESGLAGLLGFYEQYF. CDR3 DNA sequence: TGTGCCACCAGCAGAGAGTCGGGACTAGCGGGTTTATTGGGCTTCTACGAGCAGTACTTC.

This CDR3 is CASSPPLTAGGGYTF. CDR3 nucleotides: TGCGCCAGCAGCCCCCCGCTTACGGCAGGCGGGGGCTACACCTTC. The chain recombines TRBV5-1 with TRBJ1-2, with unresolved D. Germline V lookup: CDR1 SGHRS, CDR2 YFSETQ. The CDR3 has 15 residues. V lost 4 bases, J lost 8 bases, and 21 bases lay in between.

The J gene is TRBJ1-1, the V gene TRBV6-4; 12 bases are shared with TRBD1. V trimming: 10 bases; J trimming: 2 bases; junction bases outside the gene matches: 8. Germline CDR1 and CDR2: MRHNA and SNTAGT. The CDR3 extends over 15 amino acids. The CDR3 spells CAKSLGTGGNTEAFF. The CDR3 DNA sequence: TGTGCCAAAAGTCTGGGGACAGGGGGCAACACTGAAGCTTTCTTT.

This rearrangement joins TRBV6-5 to TRBJ2-7; D is tentatively TRBD1 or TRBD2 (6 bases each). The germline V gene encodes CDR1 MNHEY and CDR2 SVGAGI. Trimming took off 6 bases at V and 5 bases at J, with 17 bases between the two ends. This CDR3 region has 14 residues. The CDR3 nucleotides are TGTGCCAGCAGACAGGGAGGCCGCCCTAACGAGCAGTACTTC. Translation: CASRQGGRPNEQYF.

DNA of the CDR3: TGTGCCAGCAGCTTAGTTCGGGGAGCCTCCTACAATGAGCAGTTCTTC. It encodes CASSLVRGASYNEQFF. V and J are TRBV11-2 and TRBJ2-1; TRBD2 might be the D (5 bases). The length of the CDR3 is 16 residues. Deletions cut 1 base from V and 0 bases from J, with 10 bases between. In germline, CDR1 is SGHAT, CDR2 FQNNGV.

This rearrangement joins TRBV30 to TRBJ1-2; perhaps TRBD1 as D (6 bases). Germline V CDR1 and CDR2: GTSNPN, SVGIG (reference sequence). Trimming took 8 bases from V and 1 from J, leaving 14 bases between them. The CDR3 is 13 amino acids. DNA for the CDR3: TGTGCCCTGACAGGAGAGTTTAACTATGGCTACACCTTC. It specifies CALTGEFNYGYTF.

This clone is a singleton in its sample. The chain combines TRBV10-1 with TRBJ1-1, with D hard to call. This CDR3 spans 16 amino acids. V was trimmed by 1 base and J by 6 bases, leaving 18 bases between them. Germline CDR1 WNHNN, CDR2 SYGVQD (reference sequence). The CDR3 here is CASSEFVGAGIAEAFF. CDR3 DNA: TGCGCCAGCAGTGAGTTCGTGGGAGCTGGAATTGCTGAAGCTTTCTTT.

V is TRBV18 and J is TRBJ2-7; 9 nucleotides align to TRBD1. The CDR3 is 15 residues long. CDR1 and CDR2 from the germline V gene are KGHSH and LQKENI. Losses at the gene ends were 4 bases for V and 3 bases for J; bases not matched to a gene: 7. CDR3 amino acids: CASSHTPGQGYEQYF. The CDR3, as DNA: TGTGCCAGCTCACACACTCCGGGACAGGGCTACGAGCAGTACTTC.

The CDR3 loop reads CSASSGGLNSPLHF. CDR3 coding DNA: TGCAGTGCTAGTAGCGGGGGGTTAAATTCACCCCTCCACTTT. The chain combines TRBV20-1 with TRBJ1-6, with D possibly being TRBD1 (5 bases). There are 14 residues in the CDR3. Germline values: CDR1 DFQATT, CDR2 SNEGSKA (reference sequence). The germline V and J ends were trimmed by 3 bases and 7 bases, with 13 bases remaining between them.

This rearrangement joins TRBV15 to TRBJ1-5, with 8 nucleotides matching TRBD1. CDR1 is LNHNV and CDR2 is YYDKDF in the germline V gene (reference sequence). The CDR3 has 14 residues. After removal of 3 bases from V and 7 bases from J, the junction contained 5 bases not matched to a gene. The CDR3 reads CATSSDRGGQPQHF. CDR3 coding DNA: TGTGCCACCAGCAGTGACAGGGGAGGACAGCCCCAGCATTTT.

The CDR3 nucleotides read TGTGCCAGCTTTGGGAGGGGTTCGGACACCGGGGAGCTGTTTTTT. This codes for CASFGRGSDTGELFF. This chain connects TRBV2 to TRBJ2-2; 7 positions agree with TRBD2. This CDR3 region has 15 residues. Losses at the gene ends were 8 bases for V and 3 bases for J; bases not matched to a gene: 9. Germline-derived CDR1 and CDR2 are SNHLY and FYNNEI. The complete variable domain, with remaining parts taken from reference TRBV2 and TRBJ2-2, reads EPEVTQTPSHQVTQMGQEVILRCVPISNHLYFYWYRQILGQKVEFLVSFYNNEISEKSEIFDDQFSVERPDGSNFTLKIRSTKLEDSAMYFCASFGRGSDTGELFFGEGSRLTVL.

J is TRBJ2-1 and V is TRBV2; 9 nucleotides align to TRBD2. CDR3 length: 17 residues. The germline V gene encodes CDR1 SNHLY and CDR2 FYNNEI. V dropped 6 bases and J dropped 4; count of bases not matched to a gene: 13. The CDR3 region is CASSLDSGGLLYNEQFF. The DNA for the CDR3 is TGTGCCAGCAGCCTCGATAGCGGGGGACTCTTGTACAATGAGCAGTTCTTC.

A few counts support this clone. The chain uses TRBV2 and TRBJ1-5; 8 nucleotides align to TRBD1. The CDR3 length is 17 residues. V shed 5 bases and J 7 bases; nucleotides not matched to a gene: 16. Germline V gene sequence: CDR1 SNHLY, CDR2 FYNNEI. This CDR3 reads CASSTRDRRTPGQPQHF. The CDR3 coding sequence is TGTGCCAGCAGTACTCGGGACAGGCGGACCCCGGGGCAGCCCCAGCATTTT.

This rearrangement joins TRBV28 to TRBJ2-7; D could derive from TRBD1 or TRBD2 (6 bases each). Looked up from germline, CDR1 is MDHEN and CDR2 is SYDVKM. The CDR3 extends over 15 amino acids. Deletions cut 5 bases from V and 3 bases from J, with 17 bases between. This CDR3 reads CASSASVGGIYEQYF. In DNA, the CDR3 is TGTGCCAGCAGTGCCTCGGTGGGGGGCATCTACGAGCAGTACTTC.

This clone was found once. V and J are TRBV4-1 and TRBJ1-2; D call uncertain. V lost 1 base to trimming and J lost 2 bases, with 5 bases between them. The CDR3 has 13 residues. Looked up from germline, CDR1 is MGHRA and CDR2 is YSYEKL. CDR3 bases: TGCGCCAGCAGCCAAGCCTTGAACTATGGCTACACCTTC. Translating it yields CASSQALNYGYTF.

The chain links TRBV6-5 to TRBJ2-7; 7 bases line up with TRBD1. This CDR3 is 13 amino acids long. Germline CDR1 reads MNHEY; CDR2 reads SVGAGI. Trimming took 10 bases from V and 2 from J; bases not matched to a gene: 8. CDR3 protein: CATSPGQTYEQYF. CDR3 coding DNA: TGTGCCACCTCACCGGGACAGACCTACGAGCAGTACTTC.

The rearrangement uses TRBV15 and TRBJ1-5; TRBD1 might be the D (5 bases). Germline lookup yields CDR1 LNHNV and CDR2 YYDKDF (reference sequence). The CDR3 has 14 residues. V lost 9 bases to trimming and J lost 7 bases, with 19 bases between them. The CDR3 DNA is TGTGCCACTACGGCGGCGGGGACGCGGCAGCCCCAGCATTTT. It is translated as CATTAAGTRQPQHF.

The chain joins TRBV3-1 (or the pseudogene TRBV3-2) to TRBJ1-6; D perhaps matches TRBD1 (6 bases). The CDR3 sequence is 14 residues long. Germline lookup yields CDR1 LGHDT and CDR2 YNNKEL (reference sequence). V gave up 4 bases and J gave up 7 bases, with 11 bases separating them. The CDR3 loop is CASSLRQANSPLHF. The CDR3 nucleotides read TGTGCCAGCAGCCTCCGACAGGCGAATTCACCCCTCCACTTT.

A single count supports this clone. The gene calls are TRBV10-1 and TRBJ2-2, with D maybe TRBD2 (5 bases). The V and J ends lost 0 bases and 0 bases respectively, with 8 bases between them. The CDR3 totals 16 residues. The V gene's germline CDR1 is WNHNN and CDR2 SYGVQD (reference sequence). The CDR3 loop reads CASSESTISNTGELFF. CDR3 DNA: TGCGCCAGCAGTGAGTCGACTATCTCGAACACCGGGGAGCTGTTTTTT.